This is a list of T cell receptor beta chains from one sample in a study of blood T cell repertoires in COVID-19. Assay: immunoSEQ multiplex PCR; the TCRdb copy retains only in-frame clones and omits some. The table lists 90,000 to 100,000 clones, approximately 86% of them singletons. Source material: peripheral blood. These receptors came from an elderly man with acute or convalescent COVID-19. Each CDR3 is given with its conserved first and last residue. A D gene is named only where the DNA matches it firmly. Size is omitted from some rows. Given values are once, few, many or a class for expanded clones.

cdr3_aa: CASSLTGADYEQYF; cdr3_nt: TGTGCCAGCAGCTTGACAGGGGCAGACTACGAGCAGTACTTC; clone_size: .; d_call: TRBD1; v_call: TRBV7-9; j_call: TRBJ2-7
cdr3_aa: CASSLGPSGPLGADTQYF; cdr3_nt: TGTGCCAGCAGCTTAGGTCCGTCTGGGCCCCTTGGTGCAGATACGCAGTATTTT; clone_size: .; d_call: .; v_call: TRBV11-3; j_call: TRBJ2-3
cdr3_aa: CASSLNRGETQYF; cdr3_nt: TGTGCCAGCAGTTTAAACAGGGGAGAGACCCAGTACTTC; clone_size: .; d_call: TRBD1; v_call: TRBV12-3/TRBV12-4; j_call: TRBJ2-5
cdr3_aa: CASSRTGETQYF; cdr3_nt: TGTGCCAGCAGCCGGACAGGAGAGACCCAGTACTTC; clone_size: .; d_call: TRBD1; v_call: TRBV5-4; j_call: TRBJ2-5
cdr3_aa: CASNPPGVDTDTQYF; cdr3_nt: TGTGCCAGCAACCCGCCAGGGGTCGACACAGATACGCAGTATTTT; clone_size: .; d_call: .; v_call: TRBV28; j_call: TRBJ2-3
cdr3_aa: CASGLGGQTYEQYF; cdr3_nt: TGTGCCAGCGGTTTAGGGGGACAGACCTACGAGCAGTACTTC; clone_size: .; d_call: TRBD1; v_call: TRBV2; j_call: TRBJ2-7
cdr3_aa: CASSALAVFNTGELFF; cdr3_nt: TGTGCCAGCAGTGCGCTAGCGGTATTCAACACCGGGGAGCTGTTTTTT; clone_size: .; d_call: TRBD2; v_call: TRBV2; j_call: TRBJ2-2
cdr3_aa: CASSLTGGDYGYTF; cdr3_nt: TGTGCCAGCAGCTTGACAGGGGGAGACTATGGCTACACCTTC; clone_size: .; d_call: TRBD1; v_call: TRBV7-2; j_call: TRBJ1-2
cdr3_aa: CASSSSYRGATDTQYF; cdr3_nt: TGTGCCAGCAGCTCCTCCTACAGGGGGGCTACAGATACGCAGTATTTT; clone_size: .; d_call: TRBD1; v_call: TRBV7-3; j_call: TRBJ2-3
cdr3_aa: CATSSRTGPETQYF; cdr3_nt: TGTGCCACCAGCAGTCGGACAGGCCCAGAGACCCAGTACTTC; clone_size: .; d_call: TRBD1; v_call: TRBV15; j_call: TRBJ2-5
cdr3_aa: CASSGRDSPLHF; cdr3_nt: TGTGCCAGCAGTGGCAGGGATTCACCCCTCCACTTT; clone_size: .; d_call: .; v_call: TRBV12-3/TRBV12-4; j_call: TRBJ1-6
cdr3_aa: CASAKEGGLGYTF; cdr3_nt: TGTGCCAGTGCAAAGGAAGGGGGCCTCGGCTACACCTTC; clone_size: .; d_call: TRBD1; v_call: TRBV19; j_call: TRBJ1-2
cdr3_aa: CASRPRQGPGSGANVLTF; cdr3_nt: TGCGCCAGCAGACCTAGACAGGGTCCGGGCTCTGGGGCCAACGTCCTGACTTTC; clone_size: .; d_call: TRBD1; v_call: TRBV4-1; j_call: TRBJ2-6
cdr3_aa: CASSSTGGGEKLFF; cdr3_nt: TGTGCCAGCAGCTCGACAGGGGGTGGTGAAAAACTGTTTTTT; clone_size: .; d_call: TRBD1; v_call: TRBV7-8; j_call: TRBJ1-4
cdr3_aa: CAWSLSGTANQPQHF; cdr3_nt: TGTGCCTGGAGTCTTTCCGGGACAGCTAATCAGCCCCAGCATTTT; clone_size: .; d_call: TRBD1; v_call: TRBV30; j_call: TRBJ1-5
cdr3_aa: CASRKDRVNTEAFF; cdr3_nt: TGTGCCAGCAGGAAGGACAGGGTCAACACTGAAGCTTTCTTT; clone_size: .; d_call: TRBD1; v_call: TRBV6-5; j_call: TRBJ1-1
cdr3_aa: CASSYSGEGRGTEAFF; cdr3_nt: TGTGCCAGCAGTTACTCTGGAGAGGGCAGGGGCACTGAAGCTTTCTTT; clone_size: .; d_call: .; v_call: TRBV6-5; j_call: TRBJ1-1
cdr3_aa: CASSYQGQTGYTF; cdr3_nt: TGTGCCAGCAGTTACCAGGGACAAACTGGCTACACCTTC; clone_size: .; d_call: .; v_call: TRBV6-2/TRBV6-3; j_call: TRBJ1-2
cdr3_aa: CASSDFSGAAGVYNEQFF; cdr3_nt: TGTGCCAGCAGCGATTTCTCGGGCGCAGCGGGAGTTTACAATGAGCAGTTCTTC; clone_size: .; d_call: TRBD2; v_call: TRBV3-1/TRBV3-2; j_call: TRBJ2-1
cdr3_aa: CASTLISGRVGELFF; cdr3_nt: TGTGCCAGCACCCTAATCAGCGGGAGGGTTGGGGAGCTGTTTTTT; clone_size: .; d_call: TRBD2; v_call: TRBV7-2; j_call: TRBJ2-2
cdr3_aa: CAWSSDLYSIQYF; cdr3_nt: TGTGCCTGGAGTTCGGACTTATACAGCATTCAGTACTTC; clone_size: .; d_call: .; v_call: TRBV30; j_call: TRBJ2-4
cdr3_aa: CASRPGGGMQPQHF; cdr3_nt: TGTGCCAGCAGACCCGGTGGGGGGATGCAGCCCCAGCATTTT; clone_size: .; d_call: .; v_call: TRBV28; j_call: TRBJ1-5
cdr3_aa: CASSLERDSSRGGEQFF; cdr3_nt: TGTGCCAGCAGCTTAGAACGGGACAGTTCCCGAGGCGGTGAGCAGTTCTTC; clone_size: .; d_call: TRBD1; v_call: TRBV11-2; j_call: TRBJ2-1
cdr3_aa: CASSLSLNQPQHF; cdr3_nt: TGTGCCAGCAGTCTCTCACTTAATCAGCCCCAGCATTTT; clone_size: .; d_call: .; v_call: TRBV27; j_call: TRBJ1-5
cdr3_aa: CASSPREGLRDEQFF; cdr3_nt: TGTGCCAGCAGCCCACGCGAGGGACTCAGGGATGAGCAGTTCTTC; clone_size: .; d_call: .; v_call: TRBV5-4; j_call: TRBJ2-1
cdr3_aa: CASSSRNSPLHF; cdr3_nt: TGTGCCAGCAGCTCCCGTAATTCACCCCTCCACTTT; clone_size: few; d_call: .; v_call: TRBV12-3/TRBV12-4; j_call: TRBJ1-6
cdr3_aa: CAWSPGLREQFF; cdr3_nt: TGTGCCTGGAGTCCGGGGTTGAGAGAGCAGTTCTTC; clone_size: .; d_call: .; v_call: TRBV30; j_call: TRBJ2-1